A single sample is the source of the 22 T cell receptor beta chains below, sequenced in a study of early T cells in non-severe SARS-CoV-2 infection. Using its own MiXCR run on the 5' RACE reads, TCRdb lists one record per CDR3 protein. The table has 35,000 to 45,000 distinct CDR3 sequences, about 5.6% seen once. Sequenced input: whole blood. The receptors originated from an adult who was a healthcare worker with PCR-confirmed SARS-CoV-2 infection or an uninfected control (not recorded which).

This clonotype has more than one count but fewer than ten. Here the CDR3 reads CASSATVSYEQYF. CDR3 bases: TGTGCCAGCAGCGCGACAGTTAGCTACGAGCAGTACTTC. The V call is TRBV7-9, the J call TRBJ2-7; perhaps TRBD1 as D (5 bases). The ends were cut back, 5 bases at V and 3 bases at J, with 11 bases in the middle. Germline V gene data show CDR1 as SEHNR and CDR2 as FQNEAQ (reference sequence). This CDR3 has 13 amino acids. Looking up the rest from reference TRBV7-9 and TRBJ2-7 gives the full variable domain: DTGVSQNPRHKITKRGQNVTFRCDPISEHNRLYWYRQTLGQGPEFLTYFQNEAQLEKSRLLSDRFSAERPKGSFSTLEIQRTEQGDSAMYLCASSATVSYEQYFGPGTRLTVT.

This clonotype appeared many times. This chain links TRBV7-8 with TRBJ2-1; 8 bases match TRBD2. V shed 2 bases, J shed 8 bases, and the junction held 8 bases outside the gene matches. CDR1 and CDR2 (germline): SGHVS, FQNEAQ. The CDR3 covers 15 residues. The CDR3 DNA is TGTGCCAGCAGCTTAAACAGCGGGGGTCCCGATGAGCAGTTCTTC. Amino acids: CASSLNSGGPDEQFF.

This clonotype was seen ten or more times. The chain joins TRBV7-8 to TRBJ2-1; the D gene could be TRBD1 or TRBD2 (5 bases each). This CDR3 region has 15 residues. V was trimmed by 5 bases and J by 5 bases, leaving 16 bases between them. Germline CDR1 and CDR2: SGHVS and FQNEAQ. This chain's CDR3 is CASSPTVGDDNEQFF. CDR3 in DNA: TGTGCCAGCAGCCCTACAGTGGGGGATGACAATGAGCAGTTCTTC.

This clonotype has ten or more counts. The CDR3 sequence is CASSLLGDTEAFF. The CDR3 bases are TGCGCCAGCAGCTTGCTGGGGGACACTGAAGCTTTCTTT. This chain uses TRBV5-1 with TRBJ1-1; TRBD1 is a possible D gene (5 bases). In germline, CDR1 is SGHRS, CDR2 YFSETQ. The CDR3 has 13 amino acids. V lost 1 base and J lost 3, with 7 bases in between.

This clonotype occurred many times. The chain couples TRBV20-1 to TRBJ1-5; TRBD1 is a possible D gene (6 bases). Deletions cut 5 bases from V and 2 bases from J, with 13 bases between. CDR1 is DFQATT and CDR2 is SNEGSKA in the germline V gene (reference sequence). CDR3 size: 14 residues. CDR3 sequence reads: CSAGGGNGNQPQHF. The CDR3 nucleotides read TGCAGTGCTGGGGGCGGAAACGGCAATCAGCCCCAGCATTTT.

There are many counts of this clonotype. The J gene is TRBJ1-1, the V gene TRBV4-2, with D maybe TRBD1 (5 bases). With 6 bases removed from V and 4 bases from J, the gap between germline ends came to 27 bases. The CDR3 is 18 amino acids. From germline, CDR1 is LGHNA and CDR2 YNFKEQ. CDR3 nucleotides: TGTGCCAGCAGTCTAGCCGCCGCTCAGGGAGGGAGGATCACTGAAGCTTTCTTT. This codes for CASSLAAAQGGRITEAFF.

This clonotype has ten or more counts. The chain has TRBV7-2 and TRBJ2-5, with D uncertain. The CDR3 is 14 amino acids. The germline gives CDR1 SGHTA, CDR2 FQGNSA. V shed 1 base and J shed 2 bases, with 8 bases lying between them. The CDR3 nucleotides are TGTGCCAGCAGCTTAGGTGCAGGACAAGAGACCCAGTACTTC. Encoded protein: CASSLGAGQETQYF. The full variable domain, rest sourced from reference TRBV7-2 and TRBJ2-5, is GAGVSQSPSNKVTEKGKDVELRCDPISGHTALYWYRQSLGQGLEFLIYFQGNSAPDKSGLPSDRFSAERTGGSVSTLTIQRTQQEDSAVYLCASSLGAGQETQYFGPGTRLLVL.

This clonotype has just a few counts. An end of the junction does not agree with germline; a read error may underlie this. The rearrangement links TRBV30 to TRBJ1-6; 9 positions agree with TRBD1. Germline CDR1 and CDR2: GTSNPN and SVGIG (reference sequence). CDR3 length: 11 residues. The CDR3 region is CAWSSGGTGRF. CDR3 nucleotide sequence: TGTGCCTGGAGTTCGGGGGGGACAGGGCGCTTT.

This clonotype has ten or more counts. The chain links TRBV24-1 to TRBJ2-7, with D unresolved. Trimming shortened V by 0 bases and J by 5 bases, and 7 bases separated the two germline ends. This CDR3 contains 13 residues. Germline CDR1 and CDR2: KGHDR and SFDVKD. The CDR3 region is CATSDLSGDEQYF. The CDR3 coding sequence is TGTGCCACCAGTGATTTGTCTGGGGACGAGCAGTACTTC.

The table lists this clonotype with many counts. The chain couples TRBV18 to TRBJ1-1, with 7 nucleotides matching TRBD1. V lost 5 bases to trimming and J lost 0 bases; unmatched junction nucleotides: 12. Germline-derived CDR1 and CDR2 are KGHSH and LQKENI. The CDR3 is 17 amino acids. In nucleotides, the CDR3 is TGTGCCAGCTCAAAAACACCGGGACAGATCATGAACACTGAAGCTTTCTTT. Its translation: CASSKTPGQIMNTEAFF.

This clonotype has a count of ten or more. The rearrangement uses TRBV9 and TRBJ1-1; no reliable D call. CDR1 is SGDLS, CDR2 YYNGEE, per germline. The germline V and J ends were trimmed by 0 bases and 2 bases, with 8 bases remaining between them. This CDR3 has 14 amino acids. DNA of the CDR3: TGTGCCAGCAGCGTAGGAATGGCTAACACTGAAGCTTTCTTT. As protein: CASSVGMANTEAFF.

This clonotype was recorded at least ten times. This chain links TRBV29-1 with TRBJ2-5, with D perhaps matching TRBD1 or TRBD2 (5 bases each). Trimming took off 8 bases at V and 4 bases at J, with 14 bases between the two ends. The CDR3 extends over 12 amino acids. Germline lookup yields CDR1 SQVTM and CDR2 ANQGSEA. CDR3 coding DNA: TGCAGCAGCGGCAGGGCCGGAGAGACCCAGTACTTC. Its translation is CSSGRAGETQYF.

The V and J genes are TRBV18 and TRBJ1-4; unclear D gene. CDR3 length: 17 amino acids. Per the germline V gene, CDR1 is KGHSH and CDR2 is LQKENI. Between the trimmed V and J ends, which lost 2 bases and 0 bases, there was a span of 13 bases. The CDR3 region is CASSPSLQAATNEKLFF. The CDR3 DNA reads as TGTGCCAGCTCACCAAGTCTCCAGGCTGCAACTAATGAAAAACTGTTTTTT.

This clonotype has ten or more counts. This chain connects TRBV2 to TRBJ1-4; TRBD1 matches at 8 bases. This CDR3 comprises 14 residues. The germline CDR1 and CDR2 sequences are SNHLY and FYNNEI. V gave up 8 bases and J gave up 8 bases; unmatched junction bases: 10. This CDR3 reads CASGSRGRGEKLFF. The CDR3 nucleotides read TGTGCCAGCGGCTCCAGGGGGCGAGGGGAAAAACTGTTTTTT.

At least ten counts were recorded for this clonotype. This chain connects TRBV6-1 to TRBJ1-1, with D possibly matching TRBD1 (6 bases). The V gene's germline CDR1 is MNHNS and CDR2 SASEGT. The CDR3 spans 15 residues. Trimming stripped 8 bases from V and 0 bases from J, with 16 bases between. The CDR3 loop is CASGGRQVMNTEAFF. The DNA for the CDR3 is TGTGCCAGCGGTGGAAGACAGGTCATGAACACTGAAGCTTTCTTT.

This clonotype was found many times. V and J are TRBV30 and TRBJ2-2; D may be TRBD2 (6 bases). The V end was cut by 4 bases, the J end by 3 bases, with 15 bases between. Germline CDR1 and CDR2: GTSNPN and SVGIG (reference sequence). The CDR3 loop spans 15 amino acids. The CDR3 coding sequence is TGTGCCTGGAAGTTTACCGGGGACTACACCGGGGAGCTGTTTTTT. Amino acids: CAWKFTGDYTGELFF.

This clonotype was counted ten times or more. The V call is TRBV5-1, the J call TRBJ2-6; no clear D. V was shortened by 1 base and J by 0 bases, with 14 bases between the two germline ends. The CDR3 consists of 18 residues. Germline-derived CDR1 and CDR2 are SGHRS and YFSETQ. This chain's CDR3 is CASSLKLRQTSGANVLTF. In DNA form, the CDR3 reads TGCGCCAGCAGCTTGAAGTTGAGACAAACCTCTGGGGCCAACGTCCTGACTTTC.

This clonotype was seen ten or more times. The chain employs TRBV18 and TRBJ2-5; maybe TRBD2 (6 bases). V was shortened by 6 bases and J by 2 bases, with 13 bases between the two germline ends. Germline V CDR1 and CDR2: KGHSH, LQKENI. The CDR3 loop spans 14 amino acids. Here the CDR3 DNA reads TGTGCCAGCTCCCAGTCTAGCGCTCAAGAGACCCAGTACTTC. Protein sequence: CASSQSSAQETQYF.

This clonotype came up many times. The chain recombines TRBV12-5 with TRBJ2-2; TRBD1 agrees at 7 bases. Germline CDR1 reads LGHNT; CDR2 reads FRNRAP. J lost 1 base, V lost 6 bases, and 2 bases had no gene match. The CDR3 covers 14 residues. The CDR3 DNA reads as TGTGCTAGTGGAACAGGGGAGAACACCGGGGAGCTGTTTTTT. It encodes CASGTGENTGELFF.

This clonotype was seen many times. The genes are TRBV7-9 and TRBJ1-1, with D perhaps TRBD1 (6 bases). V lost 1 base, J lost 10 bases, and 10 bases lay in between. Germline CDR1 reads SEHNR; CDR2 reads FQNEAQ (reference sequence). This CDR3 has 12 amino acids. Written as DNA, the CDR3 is TGTGCCAGCAGCTTAGGGGGGCCGGGAGCTTTCTTT. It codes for CASSLGGPGAFF.

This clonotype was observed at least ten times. The CDR3 nucleotides are TGTGCCAGCATAGAACGGAACACCGGGGAGCTGTTTTTT. Translating gives CASIERNTGELFF. J is TRBJ2-2 and V is TRBV2, with no clear D. The CDR3 is 13 residues long. The germline gives CDR1 SNHLY, CDR2 FYNNEI. The V end lost 7 bases, the J end lost 1 base, and 7 bases lay between the germline ends.

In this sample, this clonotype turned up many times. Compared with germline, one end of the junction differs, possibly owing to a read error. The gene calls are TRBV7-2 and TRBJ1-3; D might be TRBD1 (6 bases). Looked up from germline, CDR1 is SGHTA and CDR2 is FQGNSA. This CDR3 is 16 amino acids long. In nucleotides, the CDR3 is TGTGCCAGCAGTTTTGGGACACCTTACTCTGAAAACACCATATATTTT. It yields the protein CASSFGTPYSENTIYF. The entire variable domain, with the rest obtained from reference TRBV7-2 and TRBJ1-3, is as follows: GAGVSQSPSNKVTEKGKDVELRCDPISGHTALYWYRQSLGQGLEFLIYFQGNSAPDKSGLPSDRFSAERTGGSVSTLTIQRTQQEDSAVYLCASSFGTPYSENTIYFGEGSWLTVV.